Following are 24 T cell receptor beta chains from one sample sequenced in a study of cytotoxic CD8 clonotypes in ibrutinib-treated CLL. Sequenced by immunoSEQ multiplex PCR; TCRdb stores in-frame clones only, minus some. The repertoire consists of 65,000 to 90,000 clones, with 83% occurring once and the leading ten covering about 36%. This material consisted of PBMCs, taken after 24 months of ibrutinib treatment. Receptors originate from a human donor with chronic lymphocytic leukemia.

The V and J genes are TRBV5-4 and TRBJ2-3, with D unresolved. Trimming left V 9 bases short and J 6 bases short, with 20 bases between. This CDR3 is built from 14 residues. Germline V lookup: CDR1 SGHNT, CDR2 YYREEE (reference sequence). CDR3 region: CATARLSNLDTQYF. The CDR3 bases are TGTGCCACCGCCCGTTTGTCTAACTTGGATACGCAGTATTTT.

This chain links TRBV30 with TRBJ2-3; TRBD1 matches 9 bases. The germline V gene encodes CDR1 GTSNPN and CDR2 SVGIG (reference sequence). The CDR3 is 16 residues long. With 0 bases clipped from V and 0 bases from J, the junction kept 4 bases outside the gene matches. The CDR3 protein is CAWSVGDRASTDTQYF. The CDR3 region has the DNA TGTGCCTGGAGTGTTGGGGACAGGGCTAGCACAGATACGCAGTATTTT.

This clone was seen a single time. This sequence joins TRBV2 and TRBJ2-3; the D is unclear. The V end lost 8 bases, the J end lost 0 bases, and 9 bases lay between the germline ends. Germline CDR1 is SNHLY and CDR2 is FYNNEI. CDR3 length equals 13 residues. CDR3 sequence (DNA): TGTGCCAGCGGGGTCACTAGCACAGATACGCAGTATTTT. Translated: CASGVTSTDTQYF.

CDR3 loop: CATSRLRALNTGELFF. The CDR3 nucleotides are TGTGCCACCAGCAGACTCCGGGCCCTGAACACCGGGGAGCTGTTTTTT. The rearrangement joins TRBV15 to TRBJ2-2; no reliable D call. Germline V gene lookup returns CDR1 LNHNV and CDR2 YYDKDF (reference sequence). The CDR3 contains 16 residues. The V end lost 2 bases, the J end lost 1 base, and 11 bases lay between the germline ends.

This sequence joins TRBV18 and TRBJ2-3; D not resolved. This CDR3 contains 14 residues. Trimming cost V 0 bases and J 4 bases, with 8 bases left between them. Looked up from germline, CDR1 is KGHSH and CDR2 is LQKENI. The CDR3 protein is CASSPPTGADTQYF. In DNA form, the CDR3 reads TGTGCCAGCTCACCACCGACTGGGGCAGATACGCAGTATTTT.

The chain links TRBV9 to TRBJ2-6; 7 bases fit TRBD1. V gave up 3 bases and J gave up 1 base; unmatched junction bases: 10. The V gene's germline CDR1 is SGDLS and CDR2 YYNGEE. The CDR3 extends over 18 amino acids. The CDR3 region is CASSEGAGASSGANVLTF. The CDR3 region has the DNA TGTGCCAGCAGCGAGGGGGCAGGGGCGTCATCTGGGGCCAACGTCCTGACTTTC.

CDR3: CASSLSTSRYEQYF. The CDR3 bases are TGTGCCAGCAGTTTATCGACTAGTAGGTACGAGCAGTACTTC. V is TRBV27 and J is TRBJ2-7, with D tentatively TRBD2 (6 bases). Trimming cost V 0 bases and J 4 bases, with 10 bases left between them. Germline lookup yields CDR1 MNHEY and CDR2 SMNVEV (reference sequence). This CDR3 has 14 residues.

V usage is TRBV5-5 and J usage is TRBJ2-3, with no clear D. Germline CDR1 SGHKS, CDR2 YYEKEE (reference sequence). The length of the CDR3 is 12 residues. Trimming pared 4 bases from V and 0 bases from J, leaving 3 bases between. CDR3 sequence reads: CASSLSTDTQYF. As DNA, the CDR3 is TGTGCCAGCAGCCTTAGCACAGATACGCAGTATTTT.

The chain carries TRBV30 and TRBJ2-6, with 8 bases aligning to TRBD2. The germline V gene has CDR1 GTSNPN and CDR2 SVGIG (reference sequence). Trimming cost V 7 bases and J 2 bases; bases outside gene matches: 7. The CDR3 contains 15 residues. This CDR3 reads CALQRGGAGANVLTF. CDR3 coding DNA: TGTGCCTTACAACGGGGGGGAGCTGGGGCCAACGTCCTGACTTTC. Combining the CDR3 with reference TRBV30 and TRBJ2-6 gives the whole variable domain SQTIHQWPATLVQPVGSPLSLECTVEGTSNPNLYWYRQAAGRGLQLLFYSVGIGQISSEVPQNLSASRPQDRQFILSSKKLLLSDSGFYLCALQRGGAGANVLTFGAGSRLTVL.

Here the CDR3 DNA reads TGCGCCAGCAGCTTAGAGGGGTGGGGTGGCGATGAGCAGTTCTTC. This gives the protein CASSLEGWGGDEQFF. The rearrangement links TRBV5-1 to TRBJ2-1; D might be TRBD1 or TRBD2, each matching 5 bases. V lost 2 bases, J lost 8 bases, and 17 bases lay in between. Germline CDR1 reads SGHRS; CDR2 reads YFSETQ. The CDR3 consists of 15 residues. The variable domain in full, with the rest retrieved from reference TRBV5-1 and TRBJ2-1, is KAGVTQTPRYLIKTRGQQVTLSCSPISGHRSVSWYQQTPGQGLQFLFEYFSETQRNKGNFPGRFSGRQFSNSRSEMNVSTLELGDSALYLCASSLEGWGGDEQFFGPGTRLTVL.

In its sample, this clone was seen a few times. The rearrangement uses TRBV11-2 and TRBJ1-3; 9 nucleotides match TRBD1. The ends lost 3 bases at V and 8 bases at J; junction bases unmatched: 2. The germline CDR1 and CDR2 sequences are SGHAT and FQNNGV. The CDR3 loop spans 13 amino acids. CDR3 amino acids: CASSFGQGYTIYF. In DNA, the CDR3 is TGTGCCAGCAGCTTCGGACAGGGGTACACCATATATTTT.

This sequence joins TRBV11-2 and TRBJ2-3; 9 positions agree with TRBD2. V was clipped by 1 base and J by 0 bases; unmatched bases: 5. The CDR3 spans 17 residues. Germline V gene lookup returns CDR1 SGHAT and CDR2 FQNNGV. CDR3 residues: CASSLVPSGTSTDTQYF. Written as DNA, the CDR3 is TGTGCCAGCAGCTTAGTGCCTAGCGGGACTAGCACAGATACGCAGTATTTT.

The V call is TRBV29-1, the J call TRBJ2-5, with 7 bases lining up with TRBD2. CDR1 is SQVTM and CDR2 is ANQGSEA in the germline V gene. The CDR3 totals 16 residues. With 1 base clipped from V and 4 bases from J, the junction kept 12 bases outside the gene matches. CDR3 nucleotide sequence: TGCAGCGTTGAAGGGGGCCCGGGGGGACGGATAGAGACCCAGTACTTC. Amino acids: CSVEGGPGGRIETQYF.

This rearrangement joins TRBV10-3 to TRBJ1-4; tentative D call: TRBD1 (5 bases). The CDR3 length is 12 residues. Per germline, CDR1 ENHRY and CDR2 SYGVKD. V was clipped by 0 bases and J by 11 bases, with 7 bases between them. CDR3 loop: CAISESGVKLFF. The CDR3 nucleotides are TGTGCCATCAGTGAGTCGGGGGTGAAACTGTTTTTT.

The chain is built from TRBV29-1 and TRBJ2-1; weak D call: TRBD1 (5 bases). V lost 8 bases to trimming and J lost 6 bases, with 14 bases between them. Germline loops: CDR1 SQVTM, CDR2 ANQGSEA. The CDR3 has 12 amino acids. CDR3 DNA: TGCAGCTCAGCGCAGGGTTTCAATGAGCAGTTCTTC. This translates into CSSAQGFNEQFF.

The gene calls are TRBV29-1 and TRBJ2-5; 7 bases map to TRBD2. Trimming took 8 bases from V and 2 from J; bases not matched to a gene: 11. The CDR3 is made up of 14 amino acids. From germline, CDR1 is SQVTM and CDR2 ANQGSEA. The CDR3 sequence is CSSGLLADQETQYF. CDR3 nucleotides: TGCAGCTCTGGATTGCTAGCGGATCAAGAGACCCAGTACTTC.

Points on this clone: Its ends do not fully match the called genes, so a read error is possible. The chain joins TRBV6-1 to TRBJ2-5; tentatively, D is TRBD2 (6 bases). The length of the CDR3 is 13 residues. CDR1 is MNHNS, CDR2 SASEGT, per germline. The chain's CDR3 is CAWGGGIKETQYF. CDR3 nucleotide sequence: TGCGCCTGGGGAGGCGGAATTAAAGAGACCCAGTACTTC.

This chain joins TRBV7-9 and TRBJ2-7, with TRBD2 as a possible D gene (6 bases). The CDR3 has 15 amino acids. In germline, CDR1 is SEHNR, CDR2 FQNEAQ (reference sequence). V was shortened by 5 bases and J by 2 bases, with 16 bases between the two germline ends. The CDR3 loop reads CASSLGPGGTYEQYF. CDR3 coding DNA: TGTGCCAGCAGCCTAGGACCCGGGGGAACCTACGAGCAGTACTTC.

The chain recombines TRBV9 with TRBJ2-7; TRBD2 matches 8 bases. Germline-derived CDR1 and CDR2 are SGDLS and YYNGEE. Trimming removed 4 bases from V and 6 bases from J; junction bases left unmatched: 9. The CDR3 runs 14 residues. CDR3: CASSRSGSLAEQYF. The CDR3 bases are TGTGCCAGCAGCCGCAGCGGGAGTTTGGCCGAGCAGTACTTC.

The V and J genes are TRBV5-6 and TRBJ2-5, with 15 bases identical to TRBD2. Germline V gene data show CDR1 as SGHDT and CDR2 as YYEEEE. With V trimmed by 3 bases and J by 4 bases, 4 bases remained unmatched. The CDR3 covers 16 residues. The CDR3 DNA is TGTGCCAGCAGCTGGGGACTAGCGGGAGGAAGAGAGACCCAGTACTTC. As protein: CASSWGLAGGRETQYF.

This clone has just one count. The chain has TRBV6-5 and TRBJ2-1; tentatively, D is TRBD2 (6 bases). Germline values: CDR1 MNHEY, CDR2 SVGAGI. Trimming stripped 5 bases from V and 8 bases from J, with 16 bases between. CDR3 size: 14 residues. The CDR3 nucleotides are TGTGCCAGCAGTAGGGGACCTCCGGGGGATGAGCAGTTCTTC. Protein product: CASSRGPPGDEQFF.

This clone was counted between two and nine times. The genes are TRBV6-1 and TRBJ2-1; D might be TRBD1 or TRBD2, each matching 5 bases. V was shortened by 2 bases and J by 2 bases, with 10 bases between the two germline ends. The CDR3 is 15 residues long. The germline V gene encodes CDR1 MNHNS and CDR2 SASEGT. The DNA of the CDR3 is TGTGCCAGCAGTGAAAGGGACGGTACCTACAATGAGCAGTTCTTC. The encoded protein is CASSERDGTYNEQFF.

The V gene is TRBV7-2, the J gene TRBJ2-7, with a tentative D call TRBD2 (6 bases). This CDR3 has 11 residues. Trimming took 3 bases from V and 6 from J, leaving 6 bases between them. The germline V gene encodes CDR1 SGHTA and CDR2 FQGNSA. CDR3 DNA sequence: TGTGCCAGCAGCTTCGGGGGCGAGCAGTACTTC. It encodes CASSFGGEQYF. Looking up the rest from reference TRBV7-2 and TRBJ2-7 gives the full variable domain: GAGVSQSPSNKVTEKGKDVELRCDPISGHTALYWYRQSLGQGLEFLIYFQGNSAPDKSGLPSDRFSAERTGGSVSTLTIQRTQQEDSAVYLCASSFGGEQYFGPGTRLTVT.

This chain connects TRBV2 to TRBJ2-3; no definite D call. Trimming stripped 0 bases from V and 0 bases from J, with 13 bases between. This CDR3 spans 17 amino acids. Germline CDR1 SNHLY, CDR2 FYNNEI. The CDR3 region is CASSEAELLRSTDTQYF. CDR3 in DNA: TGTGCCAGCAGTGAAGCGGAACTTCTCAGGAGCACAGATACGCAGTATTTT.